Shown below are 20 T cell receptor beta chains from a single sample sequenced in a study of blood T cell repertoires in COVID-19. Sequencing used immunoSEQ multiplex PCR; TCRdb keeps in-frame clones, though not all of them. Counted here are approximately 260,000 clones, about nine tenths occurring once; the ten biggest clones make up 2% to 2.5%. Sequencing was done on a sample of peripheral blood. The receptor set was obtained from a man in his forties or fifties with acute or convalescent COVID-19.

The chain joins TRBV9 to TRBJ2-5; 9 bases agree with TRBD2. The CDR3 contains 17 residues. Losses at the gene ends were 0 bases for V and 2 bases for J; bases not matched to a gene: 8. Germline CDR1 is SGDLS and CDR2 is YYNGEE. This chain's CDR3 is CASSVAWGGGAQETQYF. CDR3 sequence (DNA): TGTGCCAGCAGCGTAGCTTGGGGCGGGGGGGCTCAAGAGACCCAGTACTTC.

V is TRBV19 and J is TRBJ1-4; 10 bases fit TRBD1. V lost 7 bases to trimming and J lost 5 bases; unmatched junction nucleotides: 4. CDR1 and CDR2 from the germline V gene are LNHDA and SQIVND (reference sequence). The CDR3 runs 14 residues. As DNA, the CDR3 is TGTGCCAGTACTGACAGGGGGCGAAATGAAAAACTGTTTTTT. Residues: CASTDRGRNEKLFF.

V gene TRBV5-1 combines with J gene TRBJ1-4, with 7 bases lining up with TRBD1. Germline CDR1 is SGHRS and CDR2 is YFSETQ. This CDR3 contains 14 residues. J gave up 8 bases and V 4 bases, and 8 bases lay outside the gene matches. The CDR3 DNA sequence: TGCGCCAGCAGCATACAGGGGTCTGACGAAAAACTGTTTTTT. Translated, it gives CASSIQGSDEKLFF. Based on the CDR3 plus reference TRBV5-1 and TRBJ1-4, the full variable domain is KAGVTQTPRYLIKTRGQQVTLSCSPISGHRSVSWYQQTPGQGLQFLFEYFSETQRNKGNFPGRFSGRQFSNSRSEMNVSTLELGDSALYLCASSIQGSDEKLFFGSGTQLSVL.

For the CDR3, the DNA is TGTGCCACCAGTGACCCCCGAGGGCACACCGGGGAGCTGTTTTTT. Translated, it gives CATSDPRGHTGELFF. The V and J genes are TRBV24-1 and TRBJ2-2, with D possibly TRBD2 on 5 matching bases. CDR3 size: 15 residues. V shed 4 bases and J shed 3 bases, with 11 bases lying between them. Germline CDR1 and CDR2: KGHDR and SFDVKD.

The rearrangement joins TRBV18 to TRBJ2-2; no reliable D call. The CDR3 consists of 15 residues. The germline gives CDR1 KGHSH, CDR2 LQKENI. V shed 3 bases and J shed 3 bases, with 11 bases lying between them. CDR3 in amino acids: CASSPRAPDTGELFF. CDR3 nucleotides: TGTGCCAGCTCACCGCGAGCCCCCGACACCGGGGAGCTGTTTTTT.

The rearrangement links TRBV5-6 to TRBJ1-2; D remains unclear. The V gene's germline CDR1 is SGHDT and CDR2 YYEEEE. The CDR3 covers 11 residues. Trimming removed 7 bases at V and 7 bases at J, with 11 bases between. Here the CDR3 DNA reads TGTGCCAGCCACCGCGATACTGGCTACACCTTC. Translated, it gives CASHRDTGYTF. The complete variable domain, with remaining parts taken from reference TRBV5-6 and TRBJ1-2, reads DAGVTQSPTHLIKTRGQQVTLRCSPKSGHDTVSWYQQALGQGPQFIFQYYEEEERQRGNFPDRFSGHQFPNYSSELNVNALLLGDSALYLCASHRDTGYTFGSGTRLTVV.

This chain joins TRBV7-8 and TRBJ1-4; 8 positions agree with TRBD1. There are 14 residues in the CDR3. V lost 3 bases and J lost 8; bases outside the gene matches: 5. Germline V gene data show CDR1 as SGHVS and CDR2 as FQNEAQ. The CDR3 DNA follows: TGTGCCAGCAGCTTCGGACAGGGAGGAGAAAAACTGTTTTTT. This codes for CASSFGQGGEKLFF.

V gene TRBV6-5 combines with J gene TRBJ1-5; D gene unclear. The germline V and J ends were trimmed by 5 bases and 7 bases, with 15 bases remaining between them. Germline CDR1 reads MNHEY; CDR2 reads SVGAGI. The CDR3 is 14 residues long. The CDR3 spells CASSPGSGGQPQHF. The CDR3 bases are TGTGCCAGCAGTCCCGGGTCCGGAGGCCAGCCCCAGCATTTT.

The rearrangement joins TRBV14 to TRBJ1-6, with a weak D call TRBD1 (5 bases). The V gene lost 4 bases and the J gene lost 10 bases, with 14 bases spanning the gap. Looked up from germline, CDR1 is SGHDN and CDR2 is FVKESK. The CDR3 covers 14 residues. Here the CDR3 reads CASSLASGSSPLHF. CDR3 nucleotides: TGTGCCAGCAGCCTAGCCTCAGGGTCATCACCCCTCCACTTT.

The chain employs TRBV29-1 and TRBJ1-1, with TRBD1 matching 7 bases. The CDR3 consists of 14 residues. J was trimmed by 1 base and V by 7 bases; bases with no gene match: 9. Germline CDR1 and CDR2: SQVTM and ANQGSEA. The CDR3 DNA follows: TGCAGCGCCGGGAGGGGGCAACGGAACACTGAAGCTTTCTTT. It codes for CSAGRGQRNTEAFF.

The chain uses TRBV7-8 and TRBJ1-1; D not resolved. V lost 1 base, J lost 1 base, and 10 bases lay in between. The germline gives CDR1 SGHVS, CDR2 FQNEAQ. This CDR3 has 15 residues. The CDR3 reads CASSLDTLPNTEAFF. The CDR3 region has the DNA TGTGCCAGCAGCTTAGATACACTACCGAACACTGAAGCTTTCTTT.

This rearrangement joins TRBV10-1 to TRBJ2-1; 11 bases are shared with TRBD2. The V gene's germline CDR1 is WNHNN and CDR2 SYGVQD (reference sequence). The CDR3 contains 16 residues. V dropped 4 bases and J dropped 8; count of bases not matched to a gene: 10. CDR3 sequence: CASSVGPLAGGYEQFF. The CDR3 DNA reads as TGCGCCAGCAGTGTTGGGCCGCTAGCGGGGGGTTATGAGCAGTTCTTC.

The V and J genes are TRBV5-1 and TRBJ1-2, with 7 nucleotides matching TRBD1. The CDR3 runs to 13 residues. Germline V gene data show CDR1 as SGHRS and CDR2 as YFSETQ. V shed 6 bases and J 8 bases; nucleotides not matched to a gene: 10. The CDR3 is CASTEEGARGYTF. In DNA, the CDR3 is TGCGCCAGCACCGAGGAGGGGGCGCGGGGCTACACCTTC.

The chain employs TRBV7-3 and TRBJ1-1; 10 nucleotides align to TRBD1. In germline, CDR1 is SGHTA, CDR2 FQGTGA. V lost 0 bases, J lost 3 bases, and 4 bases stayed unmatched. This CDR3 comprises 16 residues. The DNA for the CDR3 is TGTGCCAGCAGCTTAACCCCGGGACAGGGGTACACTGAAGCTTTCTTT. Residues: CASSLTPGQGYTEAFF.

This rearrangement joins TRBV9 to TRBJ1-6, with a weak D call TRBD1 (6 bases). This CDR3 spans 15 amino acids. Trimming took 0 bases from V and 10 from J, leaving 14 bases between them. Looked up from germline, CDR1 is SGDLS and CDR2 is YYNGEE. The CDR3 sequence: CASSVGPDSPSPLHF. In nucleotides, the CDR3 is TGTGCCAGCAGCGTAGGACCGGACAGCCCATCACCCCTCCACTTT.

The chain carries TRBV21-1 and TRBJ2-6; the table calls TRBD2, which could not be checked here. TRBV21-1 is flagged as a pseudogene. The CDR3 has 19 residues. CDR3 coding DNA: TGTGCCAGCAGCAAAGGGGGAGAAGTTCTAGACTCTGGGGCCAACGTCCTGACTTTC. It codes for CASSKGGEVLDSGANVLTF.

This CDR3 reads CSVPQGAEAFF. The CDR3 DNA reads as TGCAGCGTGCCACAGGGGGCTGAAGCTTTCTTT. J is TRBJ1-1 and V is TRBV29-1; 8 bases line up with TRBD1. There are 11 residues in the CDR3. Germline V gives CDR1 SQVTM, CDR2 ANQGSEA. Trimming took 6 bases from V and 6 from J; bases not matched to a gene: 3.

The chain uses TRBV9 and TRBJ2-7; D may be TRBD1 (5 bases). The CDR3 extends over 15 amino acids. Germline V gives CDR1 SGDLS, CDR2 YYNGEE. With 4 bases removed from V and 6 bases from J, the gap between germline ends came to 20 bases. CDR3: CASSPGAGVAAEQYF. The DNA of the CDR3 is TGTGCCAGCAGCCCTGGGGCCGGAGTCGCTGCCGAGCAGTACTTC.

V gene TRBV23-1 combines with J gene TRBJ1-4; TRBD1 is a possible D gene (6 bases). TRBV23-1 is an open reading frame whose function is uncertain. The CDR3 has 13 residues. Trimming shortened V by 10 bases and J by 8 bases, and 17 bases separated the two germline ends. The CDR3 here is CANRTGLGEKLFF. DNA of the CDR3: TGCGCCAATAGAACAGGGCTAGGGGAAAAACTGTTTTTT.

The chain has TRBV15 and TRBJ1-4; D might be TRBD1 (6 bases). Per the germline V gene, CDR1 is LNHNV and CDR2 is YYDKDF (reference sequence). The CDR3 totals 17 residues. The V and J ends lost 3 bases and 2 bases respectively, with 16 bases between them. CDR3: CATSRRFRGSTNEKLFF. The CDR3 nucleotides are TGTGCCACCAGCAGGAGGTTCAGGGGATCTACTAATGAAAAACTGTTTTTT.